Listed below are T cell receptor beta chains from one sample, sequenced in a study of CD4 T cells in relation to SARS-CoV-2 and coronaviruses. The method was immunoSEQ multiplex PCR; TCRdb's version includes in-frame clones alone and lacks a portion of them. The sample records under 25,000 clones, 70% to 85% being singletons. These receptors have no known antigen. Sequences were obtained from CD4+ T cells from PBMCs, cultured in vitro. Receptors were obtained from a human donor in good health. Each CDR3 is given with its conserved first and last residue. D genes are given only for firm matches. Some rows have no size entry. The others give once, few or many, or a class for an expanded clone.

J gene | V gene | D gene | clone size | CDR3 DNA | CDR3 protein
TRBJ1-4 | TRBV5-1 | NA | once | TGCGCCAGCAGCTTGTCTGGACAGCGAGAAAAACTGTTTTTT | CASSLSGQREKLFF
TRBJ2-1 | TRBV6-5 | NA | NA | TGTGCCACATCTCCCGCCGCCGGGTACAATGAGCAGTTCTTC | CATSPAAGYNEQFF
TRBJ2-3 | TRBV18 | NA | NA | TGTGCCAGCTCACGAACGGTAGATACGCAGTATTTT | CASSRTVDTQYF
TRBJ2-1 | TRBV19 | TRBD1 | NA | TGTGCCAGTAGTATTGGGACAGGGTATGAGCAGTTCTTC | CASSIGTGYEQFF
TRBJ1-4 | TRBV5-4 | NA | few | TGTGCCAGCAGTTCCGTCCAGGTTGCAACTAATGAAAAACTGTTTTTT | CASSSVQVATNEKLFF
TRBJ2-7 | TRBV14 | NA | NA | TGTGCCAGCAGCCAAGGACTTGGGGGGTCGGGCGAGCAGTACTTC | CASSQGLGGSGEQYF
TRBJ1-4 | TRBV3-1/TRBV3-2 | NA | NA | TGTGCCAGCAGCCGTCCCGGGGAGTATGAAAAACTGTTTTTT | CASSRPGEYEKLFF
TRBJ1-5 | TRBV28 | NA | NA | TGTGCCAGCAGTTTACAGGGCAATCAGCCCCAGCATTTT | CASSLQGNQPQHF
TRBJ1-1 | TRBV7-3 | TRBD1 | NA | TGTGCCAGCAGCCAAAGACAGGGTGACACTGAAGCTTTCTTT | CASSQRQGDTEAFF
TRBJ2-1 | TRBV7-7 | TRBD2 | few | TGTGCCAGCAGCCCTAGAGGGGTAGCGGGAGTAAATAATGAGCAGTTCTTC | CASSPRGVAGVNNEQFF
TRBJ1-2 | TRBV6-4 | NA | once | TGTGCCAGCAAAGAACAGTCCGGGACACATGGCTACACCTTC | CASKEQSGTHGYTF